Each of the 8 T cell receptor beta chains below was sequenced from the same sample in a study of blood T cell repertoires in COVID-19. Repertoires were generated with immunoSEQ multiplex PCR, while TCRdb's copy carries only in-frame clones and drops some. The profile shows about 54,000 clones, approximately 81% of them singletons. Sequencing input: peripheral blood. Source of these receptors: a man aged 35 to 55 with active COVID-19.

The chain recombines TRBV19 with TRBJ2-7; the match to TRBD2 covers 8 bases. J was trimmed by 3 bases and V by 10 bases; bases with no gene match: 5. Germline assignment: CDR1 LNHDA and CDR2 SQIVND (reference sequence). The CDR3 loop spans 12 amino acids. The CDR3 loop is CATLGTSYEQYF. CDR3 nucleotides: TGTGCCACACTCGGGACTAGCTACGAGCAGTACTTC.

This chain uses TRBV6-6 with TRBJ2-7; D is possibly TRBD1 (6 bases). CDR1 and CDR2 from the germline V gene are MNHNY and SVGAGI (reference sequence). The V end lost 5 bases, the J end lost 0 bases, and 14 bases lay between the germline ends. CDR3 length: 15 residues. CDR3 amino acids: CASSRTDSTSYEQYF. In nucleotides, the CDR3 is TGTGCCAGCAGTAGAACGGACAGTACCTCCTACGAGCAGTACTTC.

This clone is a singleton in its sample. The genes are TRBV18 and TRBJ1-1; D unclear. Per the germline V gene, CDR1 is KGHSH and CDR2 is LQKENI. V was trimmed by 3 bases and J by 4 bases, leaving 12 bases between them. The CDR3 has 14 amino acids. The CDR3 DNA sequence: TGTGCCAGCTCACCCCAAGCGAGTCTCACTGAAGCTTTCTTT. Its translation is CASSPQASLTEAFF.

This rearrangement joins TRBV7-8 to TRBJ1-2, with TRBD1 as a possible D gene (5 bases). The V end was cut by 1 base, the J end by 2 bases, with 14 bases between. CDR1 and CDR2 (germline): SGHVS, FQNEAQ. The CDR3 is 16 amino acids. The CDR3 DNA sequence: TGTGCCAGCAGCTTAGTGGGGGGTAGAACCAACTATGGCTACACCTTC. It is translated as CASSLVGGRTNYGYTF. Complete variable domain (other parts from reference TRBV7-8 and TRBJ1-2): GAGVSQSPRYKVAKRGQDVALRCDPISGHVSLFWYQQALGQGPEFLTYFQNEAQLDKSGLPSDRFFAERPEGSVSTLKIQRTQQEDSAVYLCASSLVGGRTNYGYTFGSGTRLTVV.

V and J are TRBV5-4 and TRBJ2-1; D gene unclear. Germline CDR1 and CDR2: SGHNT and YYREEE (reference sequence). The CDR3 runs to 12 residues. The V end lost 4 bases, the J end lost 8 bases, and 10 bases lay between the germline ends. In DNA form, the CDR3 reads TGTGCCAGCAGCCCAGGTAACCATGAGCAGTTCTTC. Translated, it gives CASSPGNHEQFF.

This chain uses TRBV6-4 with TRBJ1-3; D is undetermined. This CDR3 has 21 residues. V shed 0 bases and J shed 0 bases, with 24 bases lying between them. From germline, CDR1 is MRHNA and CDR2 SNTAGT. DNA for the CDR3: TGTGCCAGCAGTGACTCCGGGATCCCCTGGGCCCCTAACCCCTCTGGAAACACCATATATTTT. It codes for CASSDSGIPWAPNPSGNTIYF.

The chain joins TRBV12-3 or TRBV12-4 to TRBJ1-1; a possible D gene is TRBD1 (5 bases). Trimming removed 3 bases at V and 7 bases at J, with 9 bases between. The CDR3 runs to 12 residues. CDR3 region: CASSLSQVEAFF. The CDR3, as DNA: TGTGCCAGCAGTTTGTCACAGGTTGAAGCTTTCTTT.

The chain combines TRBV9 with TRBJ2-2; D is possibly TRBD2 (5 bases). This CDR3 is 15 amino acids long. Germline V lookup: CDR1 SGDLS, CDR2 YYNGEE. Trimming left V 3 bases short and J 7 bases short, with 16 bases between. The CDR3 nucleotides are TGTGCCAGCAGCGCCCATACCGGGGATAACGGGGAGCTGTTTTTT. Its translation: CASSAHTGDNGELFF.